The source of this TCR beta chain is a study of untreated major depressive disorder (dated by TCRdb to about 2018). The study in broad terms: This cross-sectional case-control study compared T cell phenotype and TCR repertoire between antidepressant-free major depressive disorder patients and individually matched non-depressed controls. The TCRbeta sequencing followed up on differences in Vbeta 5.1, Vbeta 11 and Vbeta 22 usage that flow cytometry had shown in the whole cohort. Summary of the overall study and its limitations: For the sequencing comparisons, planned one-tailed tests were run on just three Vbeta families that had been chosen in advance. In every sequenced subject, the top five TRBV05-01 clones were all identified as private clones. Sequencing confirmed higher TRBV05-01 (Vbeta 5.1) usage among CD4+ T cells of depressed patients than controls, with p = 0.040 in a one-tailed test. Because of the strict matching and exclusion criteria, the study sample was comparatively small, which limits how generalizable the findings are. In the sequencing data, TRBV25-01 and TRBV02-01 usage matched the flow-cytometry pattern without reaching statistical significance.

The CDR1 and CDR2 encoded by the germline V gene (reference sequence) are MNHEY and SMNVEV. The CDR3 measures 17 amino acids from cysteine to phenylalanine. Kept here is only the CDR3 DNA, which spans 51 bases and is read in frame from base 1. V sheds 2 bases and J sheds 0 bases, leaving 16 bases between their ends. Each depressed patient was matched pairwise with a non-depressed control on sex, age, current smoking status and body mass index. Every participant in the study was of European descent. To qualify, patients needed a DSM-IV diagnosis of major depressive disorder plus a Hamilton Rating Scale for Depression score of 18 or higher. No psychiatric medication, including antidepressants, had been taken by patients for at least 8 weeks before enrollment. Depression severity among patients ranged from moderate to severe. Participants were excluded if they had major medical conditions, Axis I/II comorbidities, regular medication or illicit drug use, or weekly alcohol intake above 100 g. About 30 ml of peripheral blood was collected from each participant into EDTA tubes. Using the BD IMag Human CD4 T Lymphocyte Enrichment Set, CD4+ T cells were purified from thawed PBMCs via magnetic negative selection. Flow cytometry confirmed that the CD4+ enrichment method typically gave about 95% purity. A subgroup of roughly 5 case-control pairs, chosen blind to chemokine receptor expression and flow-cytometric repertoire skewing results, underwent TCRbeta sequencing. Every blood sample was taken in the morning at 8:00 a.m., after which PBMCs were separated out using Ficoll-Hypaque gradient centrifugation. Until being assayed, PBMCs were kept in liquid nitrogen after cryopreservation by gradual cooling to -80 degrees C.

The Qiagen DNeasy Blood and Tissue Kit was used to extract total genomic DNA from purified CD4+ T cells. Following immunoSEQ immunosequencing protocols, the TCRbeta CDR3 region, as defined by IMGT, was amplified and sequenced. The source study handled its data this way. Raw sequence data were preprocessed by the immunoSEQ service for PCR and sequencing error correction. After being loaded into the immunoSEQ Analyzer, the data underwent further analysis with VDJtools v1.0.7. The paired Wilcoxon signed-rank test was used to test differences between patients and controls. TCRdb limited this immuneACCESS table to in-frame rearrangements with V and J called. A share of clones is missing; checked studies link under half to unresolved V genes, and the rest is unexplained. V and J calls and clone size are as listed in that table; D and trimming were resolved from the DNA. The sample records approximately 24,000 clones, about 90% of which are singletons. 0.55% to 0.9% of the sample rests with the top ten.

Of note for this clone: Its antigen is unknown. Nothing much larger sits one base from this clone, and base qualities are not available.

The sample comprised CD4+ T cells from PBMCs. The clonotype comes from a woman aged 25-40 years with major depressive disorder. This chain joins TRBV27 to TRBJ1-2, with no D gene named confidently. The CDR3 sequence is CASSLRQSELSNYGYTF. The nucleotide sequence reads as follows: TGTGCCAGCAGTTTACGGCAGTCGGAACTATCTAACTATGGCTACACCTTC.